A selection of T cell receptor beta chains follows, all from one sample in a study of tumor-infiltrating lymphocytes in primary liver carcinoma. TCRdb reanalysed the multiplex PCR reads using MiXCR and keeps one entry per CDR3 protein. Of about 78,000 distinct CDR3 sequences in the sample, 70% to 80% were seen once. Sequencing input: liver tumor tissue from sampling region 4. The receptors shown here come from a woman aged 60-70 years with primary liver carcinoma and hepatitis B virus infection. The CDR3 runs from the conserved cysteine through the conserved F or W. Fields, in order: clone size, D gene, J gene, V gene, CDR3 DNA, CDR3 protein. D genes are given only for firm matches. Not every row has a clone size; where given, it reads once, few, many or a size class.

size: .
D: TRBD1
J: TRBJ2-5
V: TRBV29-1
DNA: TGCAGCGTTTCCTACAGGGGCGGTTTTCATGAAACCCAGTACTTC
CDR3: CSVSYRGGFHETQYF

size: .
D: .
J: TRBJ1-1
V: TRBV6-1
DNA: TGTACCAGCAGTGAATACCGGGGGGGCACTGAAGCTTTCTTT
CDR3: CTSSEYRGGTEAFF

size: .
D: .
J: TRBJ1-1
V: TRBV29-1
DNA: TGCATCGTTGTGTCGGGACAACTGAACGCTGAAGCTTTCTTT
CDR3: CIVVSGQLNAEAFF

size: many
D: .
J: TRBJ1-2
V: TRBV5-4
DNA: TGTGCCAGCGGCAAGATAACCGGGATCCACTATGGCTACACCTTC
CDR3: CASGKITGIHYGYTF

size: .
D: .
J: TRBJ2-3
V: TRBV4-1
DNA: TGCGCCAGTAGTTCACAGGGACTCTCAGGGGGAGATACGCAGTATTTT
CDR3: CASSSQGLSGGDTQYF

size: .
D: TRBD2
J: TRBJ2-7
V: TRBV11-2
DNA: TGTCTCAGCAGGTACGGCGGGAGGACCTCGGGAAGCGAGCAGTACTTC
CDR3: CLSRYGGRTSGSEQYF

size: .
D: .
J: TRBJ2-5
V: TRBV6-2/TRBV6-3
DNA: TGTGTCAGCAGCTCCTACGGTATCAGTGGGAGTTCTACTCGGGAGACCCAGTACTTC
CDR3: CVSSSYGISGSSTRETQYF

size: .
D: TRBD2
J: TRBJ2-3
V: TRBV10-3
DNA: TGTGACAAGACCGGGACTAGCGGGAGCGGTATTAGCACAGCTACGCAGTATTTT
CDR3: CDKTGTSGSGISTATQYF

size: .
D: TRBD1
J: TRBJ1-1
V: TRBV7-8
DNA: TGTGCCAGCAGCTACGGACAGGCCATTGAAGCTTTCTTT
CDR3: CASSYGQAIEAFF

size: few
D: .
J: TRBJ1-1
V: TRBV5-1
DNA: TGCGCCAGCCGACGGGGGGGGGACACTGAAGCTTTCTTT
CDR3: CASRRGGDTEAFF